These T cell receptor beta chains were read from a single sample in a study of T-cell reconstitution after alpha-beta-depleted transplantation in children. A single record per CDR3 protein comes from TCRdb applying MiXCR to the PCR reads. The table has fewer than 350,000 distinct CDR3 sequences, 11% seen once. The sequenced sample was peripheral blood, obtained 180 days after TCRalphabeta/CD19-depleted stem cell transplant. The receptors were sampled from a male patient aged 2 to 9 who had a stem cell transplant for chronic granulomatous disease, so the T cells may come from the graft donor. Both conserved end residues are part of each CDR3. D genes are given only for firm matches. Only some rows state a clone size, as once, few, many or a class for expanded clones.

>TRBD2|TRBV5-4|NA|TRBJ2-5
TGTGCCAGCAGCACCACATCGACTAGCGGCAAAGAGACCCAGTACTTC
CASSTTSTSGKETQYF
>NA|TRBV7-2|many|TRBJ1-1
TGTGCCAGCAGCACGGACTCTTACCCAAACACTGAAGCTTTCTTT
CASSTDSYPNTEAFF
>NA|TRBV21-1|many|TRBJ2-6
TGTGCCAGCAGCAAATACGACAGCGCGCGCTCTGGGGCCAACGTCCTGACTTTC
CASSKYDSARSGANVLTF
>TRBD2|TRBV5-1|many|TRBJ2-7
TGCGCCAGCAGCTCGTTAGCGGGAGGTCTCGACGAGCAGTACTTC
CASSSLAGGLDEQYF
>NA|TRBV5-1|many|TRBJ2-7
TGCGCCAGCAGCTTCGGAGGGACCGAGCAGTACTTC
CASSFGGTEQYF
>NA|TRBV5-5|many|TRBJ2-1
TGTGCCAGCAGCCGGATGGGGATCCGGTTCTTC
CASSRMGIRFF
>NA|TRBV3-1|many|TRBJ2-1
TGTGCCAGCAGCCAGGGGGTTTTCACCTACAATGAGCAGTTCTTC
CASSQGVFTYNEQFF
>NA|TRBV11-3|many|TRBJ2-1
TGTGCCAGCAGCCCGACTAGGTCCTACAATGAGCAGTTCTTC
CASSPTRSYNEQFF
>NA|TRBV7-2|NA|TRBJ2-5
TGTGCCAGCAGCTTAGCGGTGGGGGGGCTTGAGACCCAGTACTTC
CASSLAVGGLETQYF
>TRBD1|TRBV29-1|many|TRBJ2-5
TGCAGCGTCCCTCCCGACAGGGGCCGGTACCAAGAGACCCAGTACTTC
CSVPPDRGRYQETQYF
>TRBD2|TRBV2|few|TRBJ2-7
TGTGCCAGCAGTCGGACTAGCGGGAGTAGCTGGGGCGAGCAGTACTTC
CASSRTSGSSWGEQYF
>NA|TRBV7-2|many|TRBJ2-1
TGTGCCAGCAGCCGGGACCCCTCTTACAATGAGCAGTTCTTC
CASSRDPSYNEQFF
>NA|TRBV20-1|many|TRBJ2-1
TGCAGTGCTGGCCAACTAGCTCACTACAATGAGCAGTTCTTC
CSAGQLAHYNEQFF
>NA|TRBV11-2|many|TRBJ2-1
TGTGCCAGCAGCTTAAGGACTCCTAGCTCCTACAATGAGCAGTTCTTC
CASSLRTPSSYNEQFF
>TRBD2|TRBV7-9|few|TRBJ2-2
TGTGCCAGCAGCCTACTAGCGGACACCGGGGAGCTGTTTTTT
CASSLLADTGELFF
>NA|TRBV5-1|many|TRBJ2-1
TGCGCCAGCAGCTTGGTAGTGGTCCCGGGCTATGAGCAGTTCTTC
CASSLVVVPGYEQFF